This section outlines one T cell receptor (beta chain) sequence together with its context. Its antigen is not identified. This record belongs to a study of post-analysis software for immune sequencing data. Unique molecular identifiers were carried by the TCR beta cDNA libraries. The authors obtained roughly 500,000 cDNA molecules from roughly 1.1 to 9.2 million T cells. In TCRdb, the PCR reads were re-called with MiXCR into one record per CDR3 protein. Of around 710,000 distinct CDR3 sequences listed, around 42% were seen once; the top ten hold approximately 4.4%. Overall study results and limits: Under F measure analysis, samples from one preparation batch co-clustered strongly. Those with multiple sclerosis, the patient group, showed significantly lower normalized Chao1 diversity than controls.

Sequenced sample: blood. The sequence came from a girl aged 5-17 years with multiple sclerosis.

In DNA form, the CDR3 reads TGCAGCGCCGAGGGAGGCTGGGCCGGCTCCTACAATGAGCAGTTCTTC. Its translation is CSAEGGWAGSYNEQFF. J is TRBJ2-1 and V is TRBV29-1; a possible D gene is TRBD2 (6 bases). Trimming pared 7 bases from V and 0 bases from J, leaving 19 bases between. This CDR3 is 16 amino acids long. Looked up from germline, CDR1 is SQVTM and CDR2 is ANQGSEA.